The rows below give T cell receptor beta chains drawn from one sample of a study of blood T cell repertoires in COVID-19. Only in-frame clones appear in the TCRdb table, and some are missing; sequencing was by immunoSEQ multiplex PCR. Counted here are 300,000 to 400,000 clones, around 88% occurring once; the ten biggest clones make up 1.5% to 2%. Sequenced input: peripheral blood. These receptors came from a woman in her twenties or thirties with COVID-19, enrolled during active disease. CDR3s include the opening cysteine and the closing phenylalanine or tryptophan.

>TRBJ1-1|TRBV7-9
CASSFEGEAFF
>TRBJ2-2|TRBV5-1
CASSFSGELFF
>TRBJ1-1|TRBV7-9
CATGDRGNTEAFF
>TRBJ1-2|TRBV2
CASSRPRDSLANYGYTF
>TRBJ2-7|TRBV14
CASSQHRGRWGVYEQYF
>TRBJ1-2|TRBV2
CASSSGGPTVPNYGYTF
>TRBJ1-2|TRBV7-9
CASSPPDHPRSYTF
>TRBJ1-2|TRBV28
CASRLQAQGYGYTF
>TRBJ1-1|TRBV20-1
CSASVQGASEAFF
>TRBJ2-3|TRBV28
CASRLAGGPSDTQYF
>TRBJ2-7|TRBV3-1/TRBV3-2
CASSRRTVSYEQYF
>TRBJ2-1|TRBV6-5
CASSSQPRDDHPFF
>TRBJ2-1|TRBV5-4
CASSRRVDEQFF
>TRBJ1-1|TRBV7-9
CASSPLLNTEAFF
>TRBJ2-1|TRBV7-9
CASSTTRGFDSYNEQFF
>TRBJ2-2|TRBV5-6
CASSPGTGELFF
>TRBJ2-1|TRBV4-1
CASSQDWVGLAGGKQFF
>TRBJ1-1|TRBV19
CASSIDRVAAFF
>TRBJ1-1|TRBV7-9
CASSPERISEAFF
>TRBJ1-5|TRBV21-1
CASSRYRGTLSNQPQHF
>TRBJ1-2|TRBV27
CASGLTGSYGYTF
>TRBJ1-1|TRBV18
CASSPRPGTGNTEAFF